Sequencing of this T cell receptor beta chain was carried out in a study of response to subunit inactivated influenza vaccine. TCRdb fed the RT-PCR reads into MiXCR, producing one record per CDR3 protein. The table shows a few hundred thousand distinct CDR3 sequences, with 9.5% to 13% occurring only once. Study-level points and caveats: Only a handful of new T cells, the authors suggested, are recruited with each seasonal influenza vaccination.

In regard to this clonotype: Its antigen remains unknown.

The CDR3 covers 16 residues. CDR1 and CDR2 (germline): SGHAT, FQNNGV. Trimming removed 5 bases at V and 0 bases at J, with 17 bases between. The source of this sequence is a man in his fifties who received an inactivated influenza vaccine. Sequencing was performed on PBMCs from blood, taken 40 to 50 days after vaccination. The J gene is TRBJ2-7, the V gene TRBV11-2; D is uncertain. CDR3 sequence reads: CASSKRVPASSYEQYF. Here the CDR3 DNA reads TGTGCCAGCAGCAAACGTGTCCCGGCCAGCTCCTACGAGCAGTACTTC.